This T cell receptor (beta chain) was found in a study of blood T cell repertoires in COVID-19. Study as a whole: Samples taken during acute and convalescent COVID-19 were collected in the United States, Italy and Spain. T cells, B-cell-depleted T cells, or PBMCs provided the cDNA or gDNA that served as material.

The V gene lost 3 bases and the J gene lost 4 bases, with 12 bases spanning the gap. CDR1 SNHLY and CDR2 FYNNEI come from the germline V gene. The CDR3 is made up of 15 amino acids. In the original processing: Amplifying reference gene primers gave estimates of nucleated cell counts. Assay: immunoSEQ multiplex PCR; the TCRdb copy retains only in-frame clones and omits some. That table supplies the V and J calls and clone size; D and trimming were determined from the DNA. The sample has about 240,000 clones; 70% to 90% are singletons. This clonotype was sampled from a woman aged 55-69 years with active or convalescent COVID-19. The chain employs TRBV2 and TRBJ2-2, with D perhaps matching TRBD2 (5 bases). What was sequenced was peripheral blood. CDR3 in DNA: TGTGCCAGCAGTGAGTCAGACCGGGGCACCGGGGAGCTGTTTTTT. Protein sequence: CASSESDRGTGELFF.